The sequence of this TCR beta chain was determined in a study of blood T cells in healthy people across ages. Study information: Capturing about one barcoded beta molecule per two T cells was achieved by template switching.

Then a second PCR, running roughly 7 to 11 cycles, was carried out with a sample-barcoded 5' primer and a J-beta primer mix. The yield of each sample was at least 2.5 million CDR3-containing paired-end reads. TCRdb independently ran MiXCR on the 5' RACE reads; one entry per CDR3 protein. The sample shows over a million distinct CDR3 sequences, approximately 42% of them seen only once. From germline, CDR1 is LNHNV and CDR2 YYDKDF (reference sequence). The CDR3 length is 14 residues. V was pared by 0 bases and J by 0 bases, with 3 bases between. The clonotype originates from a woman in her late teens or twenties in good health. Sequenced input: blood. This sequence joins TRBV15 and TRBJ2-1, with D unresolved. CDR3 sequence reads: CATSRESSYNEQFF. The CDR3 DNA reads TGTGCCACCAGCAGAGAGAGCTCCTACAATGAGCAGTTCTTC.